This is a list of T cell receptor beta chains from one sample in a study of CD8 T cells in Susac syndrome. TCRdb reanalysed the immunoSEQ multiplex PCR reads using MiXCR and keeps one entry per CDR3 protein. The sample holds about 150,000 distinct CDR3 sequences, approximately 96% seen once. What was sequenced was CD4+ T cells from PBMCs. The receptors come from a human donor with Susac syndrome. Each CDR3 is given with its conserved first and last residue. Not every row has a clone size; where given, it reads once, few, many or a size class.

cdr3_aa: CSASRGSSAYEQYF
clone_size: .
v_call: TRBV20-1

cdr3_aa: CASSQGSGNEKLFF
clone_size: .
v_call: TRBV4-1

cdr3_aa: CASSYSLRGSQHF
clone_size: .
v_call: TRBV6-2/TRBV6-3

cdr3_aa: CASRLAAYEQYF
clone_size: .
v_call: TRBV25-1

cdr3_aa: CSAPTGYRTEAFF
clone_size: .
v_call: TRBV20-1

cdr3_aa: CASVLDFRKTQYF
clone_size: once
v_call: TRBV2

cdr3_aa: CASERRTAGGQPQHF
clone_size: once
v_call: TRBV6-2/TRBV6-3

cdr3_aa: CASSQAGAASPLHF
clone_size: .
v_call: TRBV6-5

cdr3_aa: CSVIKPRGLLAKNIQYF
clone_size: .
v_call: TRBV29-1

cdr3_aa: CSGGENYGYTF
clone_size: .
v_call: TRBV29-1

cdr3_aa: CSVDPGQGLSYTF
clone_size: .
v_call: TRBV29-1

cdr3_aa: CASSQEGGSPYEQYF
clone_size: .
v_call: TRBV4-1

cdr3_aa: CASSWDAVNEQFF
clone_size: .
v_call: TRBV5-1

cdr3_aa: CASTSLNQPQHF
clone_size: .
v_call: TRBV19

cdr3_aa: CSAPGGGDGYTF
clone_size: .
v_call: TRBV20-1

cdr3_aa: CASSLPGGHRIYEQYF
clone_size: .
v_call: TRBV7-2

cdr3_aa: CASSSHRGSLFF
clone_size: .
v_call: TRBV7-6

cdr3_aa: CASRRGTGRGYEQYF
clone_size: .
v_call: TRBV2

cdr3_aa: CSANLREGQETQYF
clone_size: .
v_call: TRBV20-1

cdr3_aa: CSAEGTGGREKLFF
clone_size: .
v_call: TRBV20-1

cdr3_aa: CASSQDVRGGTEAFF
clone_size: .
v_call: TRBV3-1

cdr3_aa: CASSSASGQETQYF
clone_size: .
v_call: TRBV7-2

cdr3_aa: CSASRPGSDNEQFF
clone_size: once
v_call: TRBV20-1

cdr3_aa: CASSLAHSDRYGYTF
clone_size: .
v_call: TRBV12-3/TRBV12-4

cdr3_aa: CASSFGGTGGANYEQYF
clone_size: .
v_call: TRBV5-4

cdr3_aa: CSARDWALSSYNEQFF
clone_size: .
v_call: TRBV20-1

cdr3_aa: CARTTGDRASNQPQHF
clone_size: .
v_call: TRBV14

cdr3_aa: CASSHGQGVRTEAFF
clone_size: .
v_call: TRBV23-1

cdr3_aa: CASSQGQVDEQFF
clone_size: .
v_call: TRBV5-4

cdr3_aa: CASSYSTSGLYEQYF
clone_size: .
v_call: TRBV6-6

cdr3_aa: CSARTPRGGTKQETQYF
clone_size: .
v_call: TRBV20-1

cdr3_aa: CASSLGTGVNSPLHF
clone_size: .
v_call: TRBV12-3/TRBV12-4

cdr3_aa: CSARDRGLNQPQHF
clone_size: .
v_call: TRBV20-1

cdr3_aa: CASSGGRGTNSPLHF
clone_size: .
v_call: TRBV6-5

cdr3_aa: CSAIGQRDQPQHF
clone_size: once
v_call: TRBV20-1

cdr3_aa: CASSIPPKGETQYF
clone_size: .
v_call: TRBV28

cdr3_aa: CATSRGADPNYGYTF
clone_size: .
v_call: TRBV15

cdr3_aa: CSAQRGATDTQYF
clone_size: .
v_call: TRBV20-1

cdr3_aa: CASSRGLENNEQFF
clone_size: .
v_call: TRBV12-3/TRBV12-4

cdr3_aa: CASSSMWDSPYEQYF
clone_size: .
v_call: TRBV12-3/TRBV12-4

cdr3_aa: CASSLKDTRYSNQPQHF
clone_size: .
v_call: TRBV28

cdr3_aa: CASSQGRVGNTEAFF
clone_size: .
v_call: TRBV3-1

cdr3_aa: CASSPGSEDNEQFF
clone_size: .
v_call: TRBV18

cdr3_aa: CSVGGDFGTPPGTQYF
clone_size: .
v_call: TRBV29-1

cdr3_aa: CASSRETGRQETQYF
clone_size: .
v_call: TRBV5-4

cdr3_aa: CASSWGQNFQETQYF
clone_size: .
v_call: TRBV5-4

cdr3_aa: CASSQERGNYGYTF
clone_size: .
v_call: TRBV4-2

cdr3_aa: CASSSRTGSSYEQYF
clone_size: .
v_call: TRBV7-2

cdr3_aa: CASRQGRTDTQYF
clone_size: .
v_call: TRBV28

cdr3_aa: CASSQDFTANYGYTF
clone_size: .
v_call: TRBV4-2